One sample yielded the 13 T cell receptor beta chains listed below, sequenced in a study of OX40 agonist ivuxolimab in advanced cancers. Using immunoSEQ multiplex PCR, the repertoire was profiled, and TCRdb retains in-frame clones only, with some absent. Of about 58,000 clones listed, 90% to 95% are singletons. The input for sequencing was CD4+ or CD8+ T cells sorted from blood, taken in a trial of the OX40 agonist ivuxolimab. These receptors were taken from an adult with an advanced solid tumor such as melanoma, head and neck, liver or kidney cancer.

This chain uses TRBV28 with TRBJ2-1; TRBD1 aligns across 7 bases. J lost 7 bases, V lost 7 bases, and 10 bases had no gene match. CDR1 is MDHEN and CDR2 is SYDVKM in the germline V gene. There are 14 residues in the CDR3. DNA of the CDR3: TGTGCCAGCACCTTTCCGACAGGGATGAATGAGCAGTTCTTC. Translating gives CASTFPTGMNEQFF.

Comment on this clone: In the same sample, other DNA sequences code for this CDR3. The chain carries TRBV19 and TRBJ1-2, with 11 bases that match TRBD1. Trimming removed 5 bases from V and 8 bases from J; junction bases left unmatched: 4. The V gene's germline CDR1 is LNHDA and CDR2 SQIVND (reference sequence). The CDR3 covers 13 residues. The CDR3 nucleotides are TGTGCCAGTAGTGCGGGACAGGGGGACGGCTACACCTTC. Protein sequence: CASSAGQGDGYTF.

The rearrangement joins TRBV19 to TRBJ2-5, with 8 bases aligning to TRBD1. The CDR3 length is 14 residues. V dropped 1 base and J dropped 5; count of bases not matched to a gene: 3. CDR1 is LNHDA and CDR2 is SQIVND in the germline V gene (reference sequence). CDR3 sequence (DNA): TGTGCCAGTAGTATAGGACAGGGGTTGGAGACCCAGTACTTC. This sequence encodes CASSIGQGLETQYF.

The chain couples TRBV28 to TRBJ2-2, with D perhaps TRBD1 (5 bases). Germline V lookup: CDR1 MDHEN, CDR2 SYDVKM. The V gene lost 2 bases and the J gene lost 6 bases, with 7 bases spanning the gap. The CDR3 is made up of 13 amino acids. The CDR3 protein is CASSLQGPGELFF. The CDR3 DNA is TGTGCCAGCAGTTTACAGGGTCCCGGGGAGCTGTTTTTT.

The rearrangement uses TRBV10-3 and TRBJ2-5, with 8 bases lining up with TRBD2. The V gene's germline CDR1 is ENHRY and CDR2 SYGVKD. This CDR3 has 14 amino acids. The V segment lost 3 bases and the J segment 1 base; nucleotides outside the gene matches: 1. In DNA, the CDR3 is TGTGCCATCAGTGACGGGGGGGTCCAAGAGACCCAGTACTTC. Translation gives CAISDGGVQETQYF.

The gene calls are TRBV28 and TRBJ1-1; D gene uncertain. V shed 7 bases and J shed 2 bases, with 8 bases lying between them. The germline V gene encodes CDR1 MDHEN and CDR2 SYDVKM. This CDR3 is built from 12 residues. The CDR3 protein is CASISSNTEAFF. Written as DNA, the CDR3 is TGTGCCAGCATTTCATCCAACACTGAAGCTTTCTTT.

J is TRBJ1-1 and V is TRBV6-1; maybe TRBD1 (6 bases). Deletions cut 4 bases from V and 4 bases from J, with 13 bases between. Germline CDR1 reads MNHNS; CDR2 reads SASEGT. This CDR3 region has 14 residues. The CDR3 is CASSGWGGGTEAFF. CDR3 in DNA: TGTGCCAGCAGTGGCTGGGGGGGCGGCACTGAAGCTTTCTTT.

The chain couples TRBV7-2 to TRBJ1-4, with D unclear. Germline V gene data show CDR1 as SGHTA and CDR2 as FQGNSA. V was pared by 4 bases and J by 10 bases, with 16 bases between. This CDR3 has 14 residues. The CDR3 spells CASSSDLVRAKLFF. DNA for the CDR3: TGTGCCAGCAGCTCAGACCTAGTCCGAGCAAAACTGTTTTTT.

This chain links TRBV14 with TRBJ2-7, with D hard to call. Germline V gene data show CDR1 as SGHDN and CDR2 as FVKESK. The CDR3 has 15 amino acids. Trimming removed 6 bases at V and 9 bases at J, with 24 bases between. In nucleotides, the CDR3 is TGTGCCAGCAGTCCCTCGGCCTGGCCTAGTCTCAGGCAGTACTTC. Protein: CASSPSAWPSLRQYF.

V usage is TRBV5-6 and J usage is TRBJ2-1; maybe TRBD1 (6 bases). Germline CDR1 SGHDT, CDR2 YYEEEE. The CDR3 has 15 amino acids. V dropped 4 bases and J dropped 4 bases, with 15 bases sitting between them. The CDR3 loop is CASSPPGQPYNEQFF. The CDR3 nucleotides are TGTGCCAGCAGCCCCCCCGGACAGCCTTACAATGAGCAGTTCTTC.

The CDR3 sequence is CASSGQAAGYGYTF. The CDR3 bases are TGTGCCAGCAGTGGACAGGCAGCGGGCTATGGCTACACCTTC. This sequence joins TRBV25-1 and TRBJ1-2, with D possibly being TRBD1 (6 bases). Looked up from germline, CDR1 is MGHDK and CDR2 is SYGVNS. CDR3 length equals 14 residues. V dropped 4 bases and J dropped 4 bases, with 13 bases sitting between them.

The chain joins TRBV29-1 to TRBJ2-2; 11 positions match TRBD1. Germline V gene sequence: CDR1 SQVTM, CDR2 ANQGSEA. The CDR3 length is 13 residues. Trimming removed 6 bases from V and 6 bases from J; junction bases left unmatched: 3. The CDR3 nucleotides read TGCAGCGTCGGGGACAGGGGGTCCGGGGAGCTGTTTTTT. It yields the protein CSVGDRGSGELFF.

CDR3 bases: TGTGCCAGCAGCATCGGACCTTCCCAAGAGACCCAGTACTTC. This sequence encodes CASSIGPSQETQYF. The J gene is TRBJ2-5, the V gene TRBV9; D remains ambiguous. The germline V gene encodes CDR1 SGDLS and CDR2 YYNGEE. The CDR3 contains 14 residues. V lost 4 bases to trimming and J lost 1 base, with 11 bases between them. The variable domain in full, completed from reference TRBV9 and TRBJ2-5, reads DSGVTQTPKHLITATGQRVTLRCSPRSGDLSVYWYQQSLDQGLQFLIQYYNGEERAKGNILERFSAQQFPDLHSELNLSSLELGDSALYFCASSIGPSQETQYFGPGTRLLVL.